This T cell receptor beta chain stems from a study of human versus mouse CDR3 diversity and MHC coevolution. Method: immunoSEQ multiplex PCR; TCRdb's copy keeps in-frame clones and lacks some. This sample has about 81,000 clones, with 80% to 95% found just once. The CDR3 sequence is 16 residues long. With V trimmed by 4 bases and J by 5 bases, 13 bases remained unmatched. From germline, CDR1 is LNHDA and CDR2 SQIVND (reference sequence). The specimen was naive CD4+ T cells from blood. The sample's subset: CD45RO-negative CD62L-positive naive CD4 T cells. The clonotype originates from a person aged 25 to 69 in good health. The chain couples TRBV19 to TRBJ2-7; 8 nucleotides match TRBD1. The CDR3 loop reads CASSTQGQGARNEQYF. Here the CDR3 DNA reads TGTGCCAGTAGTACCCAGGGGCAGGGGGCGAGAAACGAGCAGTACTTC. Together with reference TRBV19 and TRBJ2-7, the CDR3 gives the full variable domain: DGGITQSPKYLFRKEGQNVTLSCEQNLNHDAMYWYRQDPGQGLRLIYYSQIVNDFQKGDIAEGYSVSREKKESFPLTVTSAQKNPTAFYLCASSTQGQGARNEQYFGPGTRLTVT.